The 5 T cell receptor beta chains reported below all come from one sample, sequenced in a study of blood T cell repertoires in COVID-19 (dated by TCRdb to between 2020 and 2021). Library prep was done by the immunoSEQ multiplex PCR assay. The clones in this table, taken by TCRdb from immuneACCESS, are in-frame only. Not every clone is retained; where verified, under half of the shortfall comes from an unresolved V gene, and the cause of the rest is unknown. Counted in this sample were around 360,000 clones; less than 90% of them appeared once. Under 3% of the sample comes from the top ten. Sequenced input: PBMCs or T cells enriched from blood (not recorded which). These receptors were obtained from a woman aged 25 to 45 who had recovered from COVID-19.

The chain employs TRBV5-1 and TRBJ2-7; tentative D call: TRBD1 (6 bases). The V end was cut by 0 bases, the J end by 6 bases, with 13 bases between. CDR3 length: 14 amino acids. CDR1 is SGHRS and CDR2 is YFSETQ in the germline V gene. CDR3 nucleotide sequence: TGCGCCAGCAGCTTGGAGGGACACGGTCTCGAGCAGTACTTC. It yields the protein CASSLEGHGLEQYF.

The J gene is TRBJ1-1, the V gene TRBV6-6, with a weak D call TRBD1 (5 bases). The CDR3 is 17 residues long. The germline V and J ends were trimmed by 5 bases and 3 bases, with 22 bases remaining between them. CDR1 is MNHNY and CDR2 is SVGAGI in the germline V gene (reference sequence). CDR3 in DNA: TGTGCCAGCAGTCCCCGGGGGGGGACCCTTCCCTACACTGAAGCTTTCTTT. Its translation: CASSPRGGTLPYTEAFF.

This clone was counted between two and nine times. The V call is TRBV7-6, the J call TRBJ1-1; D is ambiguous. Germline V gives CDR1 SGHVS, CDR2 FNYEAQ. The CDR3 runs 15 residues. V shed 5 bases and J shed 2 bases, with 15 bases lying between them. The CDR3: CASSPSGPPNTEAFF. The CDR3 DNA is TGTGCCAGCAGCCCCAGCGGGCCACCAAACACTGAAGCTTTCTTT.

V is TRBV28 and J is TRBJ1-2; D is unresolved. V was clipped by 6 bases and J by 3 bases, with 11 bases between them. Looked up from germline, CDR1 is MDHEN and CDR2 is SYDVKM. The length of the CDR3 is 13 residues. The CDR3 region is CASRSGVDYGYTF. CDR3 nucleotides: TGTGCCAGCAGGTCGGGTGTTGACTATGGCTACACCTTC.

The chain recombines TRBV7-2 with TRBJ2-1; 10 bases map to TRBD2. V shed 0 bases and J 11 bases; nucleotides not matched to a gene: 4. This CDR3 region has 14 residues. Germline V gives CDR1 SGHTA, CDR2 FQGNSA. The CDR3 loop reads CASSLANSGRKQFF. Written as DNA, the CDR3 is TGTGCCAGCAGCTTAGCTAATAGCGGGAGGAAGCAGTTCTTC.